This T cell receptor beta chain was captured in a study of T cells in Graves' hyperthyroidism and ophthalmopathy. Broader study findings: Blood also contained most expanded thyroid clonotypes above 0.001.

Amplification of TCR beta CDR3 regions was performed using RNA transcripts as template. The primer set for the first-round RT-PCR of the TCR CDR3 was HTBI. TCRdb analysed the multiplex PCR reads with MiXCR anew, one entry per CDR3 protein. The sample carries about 600,000 distinct CDR3 sequences, 15% to 20% recorded once. A patient was excluded if there was uncontrolled infection, other autoimmune disease, pregnancy or lactation. A note on this clonotype: Its antigen remains unknown.

The TCR comes from a woman aged 40 to 49 with Graves' ophthalmopathy. The specimen sequenced was blood.

Here the CDR3 DNA reads TGCAGTGCGCCGGGACAGGGGTTCAATGAGCAGTTCTTC. Translated: CSAPGQGFNEQFF. The chain employs TRBV20-1 and TRBJ2-1; 10 nucleotides line up with TRBD1. Unmatched junction bases numbered 5, after V lost 6 bases and J lost 6 bases. Germline assignment: CDR1 DFQATT and CDR2 SNEGSKA (reference sequence). The CDR3 sequence is 13 residues long.